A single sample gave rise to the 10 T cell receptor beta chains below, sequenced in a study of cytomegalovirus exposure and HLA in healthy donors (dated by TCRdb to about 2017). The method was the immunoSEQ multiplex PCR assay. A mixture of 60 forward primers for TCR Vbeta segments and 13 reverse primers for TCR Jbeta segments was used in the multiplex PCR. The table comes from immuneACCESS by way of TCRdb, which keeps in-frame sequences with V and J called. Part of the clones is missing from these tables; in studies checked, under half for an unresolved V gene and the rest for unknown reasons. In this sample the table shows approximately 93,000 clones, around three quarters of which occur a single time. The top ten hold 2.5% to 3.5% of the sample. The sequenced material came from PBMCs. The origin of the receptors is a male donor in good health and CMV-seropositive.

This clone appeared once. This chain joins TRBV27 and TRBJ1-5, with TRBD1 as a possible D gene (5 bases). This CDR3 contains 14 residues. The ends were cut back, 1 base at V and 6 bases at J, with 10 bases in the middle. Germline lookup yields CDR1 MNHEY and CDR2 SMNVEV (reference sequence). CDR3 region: CASSLWGEAQPQHF. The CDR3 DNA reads TGTGCCAGCAGTTTATGGGGGGAAGCTCAGCCCCAGCATTTT.

CDR3 region: CASSLGSEQYF. The CDR3 nucleotides read TGTGCCAGCAGTCTAGGGAGCGAGCAGTACTTC. The chain joins TRBV27 to TRBJ2-7, with D tentatively TRBD2 (5 bases). CDR3 size: 11 residues. The V gene's germline CDR1 is MNHEY and CDR2 SMNVEV (reference sequence). Trimming left V 5 bases short and J 6 bases short, with 8 bases between.

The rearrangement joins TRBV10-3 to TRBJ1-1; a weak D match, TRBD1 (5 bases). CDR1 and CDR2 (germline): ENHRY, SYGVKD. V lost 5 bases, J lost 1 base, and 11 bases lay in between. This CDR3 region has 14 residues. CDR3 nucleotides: TGTGCCATCAGTATCGACACAGGGAACACTGAAGCTTTCTTT. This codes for CAISIDTGNTEAFF.

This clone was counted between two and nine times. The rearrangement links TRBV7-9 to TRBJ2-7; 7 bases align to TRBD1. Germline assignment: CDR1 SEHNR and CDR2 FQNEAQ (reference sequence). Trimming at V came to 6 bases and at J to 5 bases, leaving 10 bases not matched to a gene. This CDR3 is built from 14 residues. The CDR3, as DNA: TGTGCCAGCAGATCTGACATTACAGGGGACGAGCAGTACTTC. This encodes CASRSDITGDEQYF.

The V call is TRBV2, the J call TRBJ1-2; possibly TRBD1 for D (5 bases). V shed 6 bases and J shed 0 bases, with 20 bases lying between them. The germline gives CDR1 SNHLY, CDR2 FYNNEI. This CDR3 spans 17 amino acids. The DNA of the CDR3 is TGTGCCAGCAGGGAAACCCTGACAGCATGGGCTAACTATGGCTACACCTTC. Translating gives CASRETLTAWANYGYTF.

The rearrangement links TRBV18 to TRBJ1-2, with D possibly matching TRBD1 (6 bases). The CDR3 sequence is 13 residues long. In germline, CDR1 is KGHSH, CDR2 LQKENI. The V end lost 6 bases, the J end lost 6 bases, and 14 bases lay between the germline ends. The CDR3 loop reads CASSLQGSDGYTF. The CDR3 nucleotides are TGTGCCAGCTCCTTACAGGGTTCTGATGGCTACACCTTC.

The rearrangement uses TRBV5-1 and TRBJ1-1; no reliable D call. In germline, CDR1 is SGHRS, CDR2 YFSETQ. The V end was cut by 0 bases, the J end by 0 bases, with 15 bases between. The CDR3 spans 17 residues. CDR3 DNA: TGCGCCAGCAGCTTGGTCAATAGTGGTTCCCTGAACACTGAAGCTTTCTTT. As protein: CASSLVNSGSLNTEAFF.

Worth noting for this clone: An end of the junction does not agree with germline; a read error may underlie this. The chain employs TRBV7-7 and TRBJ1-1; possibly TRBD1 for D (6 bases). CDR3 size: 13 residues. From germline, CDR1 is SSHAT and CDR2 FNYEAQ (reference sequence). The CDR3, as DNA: TGTGCTAGCAGCTTAAAACAGGGCACTGAAGCTTTCTTT. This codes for CASSLKQGTEAFF.

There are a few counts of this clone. The CDR3 DNA sequence: TGTGCCAGCAGCTCGGGACAGGTTATCTCTGGAAACACCATATATTTT. Amino acids: CASSSGQVISGNTIYF. The chain recombines TRBV11-2 with TRBJ1-3; 8 bases match TRBD1. This CDR3 region has 16 residues. The germline V gene has CDR1 SGHAT and CDR2 FQNNGV. With V trimmed by 4 bases and J by 0 bases, 5 bases remained unmatched.

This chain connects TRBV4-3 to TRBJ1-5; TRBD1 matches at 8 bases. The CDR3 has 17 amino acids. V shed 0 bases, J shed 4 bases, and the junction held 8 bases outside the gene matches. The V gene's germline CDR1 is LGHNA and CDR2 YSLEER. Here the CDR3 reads CASSQDHRGGGNQPQHF. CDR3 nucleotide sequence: TGCGCCAGCAGCCAAGATCACAGGGGGGGAGGGAATCAGCCCCAGCATTTT.